The 14 T cell receptor beta chains below all came from one sample that was sequenced in a study of T cell repertoires in cytomegalovirus infection. These receptors' targets are unknown. TCRdb redid the calling of the reads with MiXCR, one entry per CDR3 protein. The table records approximately 100,000 distinct CDR3 sequences, about 40% of them present only once. Sequences were derived from CD8+ T cells from cultured PBMCs, sampled from culture after CMV antigen stimulation. The receptors derive from a human donor in good health (CMV status not recorded). Some clones in this sample may be carry-over from other donors' samples.

This clonotype came up a few times. The chain recombines TRBV19 with TRBJ2-1; no definite D call. CDR1 and CDR2 (germline): LNHDA, SQIVND (reference sequence). CDR3 length: 14 amino acids. With 1 base removed from V and 6 bases from J, the gap between germline ends came to 10 bases. CDR3 sequence (DNA): TGTGCCAGTAGTATAGCGATACTGTTCAATGAGCAGTTCTTC. The encoded protein is CASSIAILFNEQFF.

This chain links TRBV7-2 with TRBJ2-7; 7 nucleotides align to TRBD1. Germline CDR1 and CDR2: SGHTA and FQGNSA. Germline trimming cut 5 bases from V and 1 base from J; bases unmatched to any gene: 8. This CDR3 has 15 amino acids. The CDR3 loop is CASSRTGERSYEQYF. CDR3 nucleotides: TGTGCCAGCAGCCGAACAGGGGAAAGGTCCTACGAGCAGTACTTC.

The chain links TRBV28 to TRBJ2-3, with D perhaps matching TRBD1 (5 bases). The V end lost 3 bases, the J end lost 4 bases, and 14 bases lay between the germline ends. The germline gives CDR1 MDHEN, CDR2 SYDVKM. This CDR3 contains 15 residues. CDR3 in amino acids: CASSFSGQGADTQYF. CDR3 DNA sequence: TGTGCCAGCAGTTTTTCCGGGCAGGGCGCAGATACGCAGTATTTT.

The rearrangement links TRBV12-3 or TRBV12-4 to TRBJ2-3, with D uncertain. Between the trimmed V and J ends, which lost 2 bases and 3 bases, there was a span of 6 bases. The CDR3 contains 13 residues. CDR3 sequence reads: CASSLYPTDTQYF. In DNA, the CDR3 is TGTGCCAGCAGTTTATACCCTACAGATACGCAGTATTTT.

V gene TRBV24-1 combines with J gene TRBJ1-1; the match to TRBD1 covers 7 bases. Germline V lookup: CDR1 KGHDR, CDR2 SFDVKD. V lost 7 bases, J lost 3 bases, and 7 bases stayed unmatched. This CDR3 spans 14 amino acids. The CDR3 nucleotides are TGTGCCACCAGCGGACCGGGACAGTACACTGAAGCTTTCTTT. Protein: CATSGPGQYTEAFF.

In this sample, this clonotype turned up a few times. The rearrangement links TRBV18 to TRBJ2-7; 7 bases agree with TRBD1. The CDR3 length is 15 residues. The V gene's germline CDR1 is KGHSH and CDR2 LQKENI. The V gene end was trimmed by 2 bases and the J gene end by 3 bases; junction bases not matched to a gene: 7. The CDR3 sequence: CASSPDSDRVYEQYF. The CDR3 DNA follows: TGTGCCAGCTCACCAGACTCCGACAGGGTCTACGAGCAGTACTTC. The full variable domain, its missing parts supplied by reference TRBV18 and TRBJ2-7, is NAGVMQNPRHLVRRRGQEARLRCSPMKGHSHVYWYRQLPEEGLKFMVYLQKENIIDESGMPKERFSAEFPKEGPSILRIQQVVRGDSAAYFCASSPDSDRVYEQYFGPGTRLTVT.

The chain is built from TRBV5-4 and TRBJ2-1, with unresolved D. V shed 4 bases and J shed 9 bases, with 14 bases lying between them. The CDR3 totals 13 residues. Germline CDR1 is SGHNT and CDR2 is YYREEE (reference sequence). The DNA of the CDR3 is TGTGCCAGCAGCAGGCGCCGGACGGGTGAGCAGTTCTTC. Its translation is CASSRRRTGEQFF.

The chain couples TRBV7-6 to TRBJ1-5, with D perhaps TRBD1 (5 bases). V was pared by 5 bases and J by 6 bases, with 20 bases between. The CDR3 has 16 residues. Germline CDR1 and CDR2: SGHVS and FNYEAQ. CDR3 bases: TGTGCCAGCAGCCCCGGGACCCGAGAGGCTAGTCAGCCCCAGCATTTT. Its translation is CASSPGTREASQPQHF.

V and J are TRBV27 and TRBJ1-5, with 7 positions matching TRBD1. Germline V gene sequence: CDR1 MNHEY, CDR2 SMNVEV (reference sequence). CDR3 length: 18 residues. V lost 6 bases and J lost 0; bases outside the gene matches: 14. The CDR3, as DNA: TGTGCCAGCAGCCCCACCCGACAGGGAGCCTATAGCAATCAGCCCCAGCATTTT. Translated, it gives CASSPTRQGAYSNQPQHF.

This clonotype showed up many times. The CDR3 DNA follows: TGTGCCAGCAGCTTAGCATCCGGACAGGGACTCAATTCACCCCTCCACTTT. Amino acid sequence: CASSLASGQGLNSPLHF. The gene calls are TRBV7-8 and TRBJ1-6, with TRBD1 matching 8 bases. CDR3 size: 17 residues. V lost 0 bases, J lost 7 bases, and 8 bases stayed unmatched. Germline-derived CDR1 and CDR2 are SGHVS and FQNEAQ.

This clonotype occurred many times. The V gene is TRBV7-9, the J gene TRBJ2-7, with a tentative D call TRBD2 (6 bases). The V gene lost 8 bases and the J gene lost 7 bases, with 21 bases spanning the gap. The CDR3 runs to 14 residues. Looked up from germline, CDR1 is SEHNR and CDR2 is FQNEAQ (reference sequence). The CDR3: CASSKPGSAGEQYF. The CDR3 nucleotides are TGTGCCAGCTCGAAGCCGGGCAGCGCGGGGGAGCAGTACTTC.

The genes are TRBV10-3 and TRBJ2-3, with 10 bases lining up with TRBD1. Per the germline V gene, CDR1 is ENHRY and CDR2 is SYGVKD. This CDR3 contains 15 residues. V dropped 0 bases and J dropped 5; count of bases not matched to a gene: 2. CDR3 loop: CAISESGTGEDTQYF. The CDR3 nucleotides are TGTGCCATCAGTGAGTCCGGGACAGGGGAAGATACGCAGTATTTT.

The J gene is TRBJ2-4, the V gene TRBV20-1; D may be TRBD1 (6 bases). Trimming took off 6 bases at V and 8 bases at J, with 14 bases between the two ends. Germline values: CDR1 DFQATT, CDR2 SNEGSKA (reference sequence). This CDR3 has 12 amino acids. The CDR3 here is CSARTARDIQYF. The CDR3, as DNA: TGCAGTGCCCGGACAGCAAGGGACATTCAGTACTTC.

J is TRBJ2-7 and V is TRBV7-8; D possibly corresponds to TRBD1 (6 bases). The CDR3 totals 11 residues. V was pared by 11 bases and J by 2 bases, with 10 bases between. The germline V gene encodes CDR1 SGHVS and CDR2 FQNEAQ. CDR3 in amino acids: CARRDTYEQYF. The CDR3 bases are TGTGCCCGCCGGGACACCTACGAGCAGTACTTC.